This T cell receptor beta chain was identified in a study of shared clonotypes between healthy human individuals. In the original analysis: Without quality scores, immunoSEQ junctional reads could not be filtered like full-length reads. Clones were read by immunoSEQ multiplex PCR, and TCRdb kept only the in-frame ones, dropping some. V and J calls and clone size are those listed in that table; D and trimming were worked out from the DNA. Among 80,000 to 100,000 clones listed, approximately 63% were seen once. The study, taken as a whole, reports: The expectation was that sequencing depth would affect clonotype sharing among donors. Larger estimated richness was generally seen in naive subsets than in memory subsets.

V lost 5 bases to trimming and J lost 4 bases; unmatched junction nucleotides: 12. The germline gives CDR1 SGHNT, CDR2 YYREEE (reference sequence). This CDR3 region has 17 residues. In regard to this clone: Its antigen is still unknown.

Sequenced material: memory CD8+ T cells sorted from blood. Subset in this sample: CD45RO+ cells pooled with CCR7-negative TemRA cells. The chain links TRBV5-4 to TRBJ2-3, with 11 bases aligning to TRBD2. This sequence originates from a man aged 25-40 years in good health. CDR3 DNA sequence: TGTGCCAGCAGTCGATTAGCGGGAGGGCCAGGGCCAGATACGCAGTATTTT. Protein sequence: CASSRLAGGPGPDTQYF.